This T cell receptor beta chain originates from a study of radiation and T cells in renal cell carcinoma. Study-level background: Nephrectomy followed 15 Gy stereotactic body radiation by 4 weeks.

Noted time point: baseline pretreatment blood. Treatment specified: 15 Gy SBRT to primary tumor, nephrectomy 4 weeks later. Radiation-treated patients gave blood at baseline, week 2 and week 4. Assay used: immunoSEQ multiplex PCR; TCRdb lists only in-frame clones, some missing. The sample contains some 150,000 clones, over 75% of which appear only once. Note on this clone: Its antigen remains unidentified.

The study's findings and limits: In blood, top tumor clones expanded by 2 weeks, shrinking by 4.

The CDR3 length is 15 residues. The trim removed 4 bases at V and 4 bases at J, leaving 6 bases unmatched. The germline V gene encodes CDR1 SGDLS and CDR2 YYNGEE. This TCR derives from a woman aged 45-60 years with renal cell carcinoma. Sequenced here: blood, sampled from a patient whose treatment included radiotherapy and nephrectomy. V gene TRBV9 combines with J gene TRBJ2-2; 8 nucleotides agree with TRBD2. The CDR3 nucleotides are TGTGCCAGCAGCATGGGACTAGTCGGCACCGGGGAGCTGTTTTTT. Its protein product is CASSMGLVGTGELFF.